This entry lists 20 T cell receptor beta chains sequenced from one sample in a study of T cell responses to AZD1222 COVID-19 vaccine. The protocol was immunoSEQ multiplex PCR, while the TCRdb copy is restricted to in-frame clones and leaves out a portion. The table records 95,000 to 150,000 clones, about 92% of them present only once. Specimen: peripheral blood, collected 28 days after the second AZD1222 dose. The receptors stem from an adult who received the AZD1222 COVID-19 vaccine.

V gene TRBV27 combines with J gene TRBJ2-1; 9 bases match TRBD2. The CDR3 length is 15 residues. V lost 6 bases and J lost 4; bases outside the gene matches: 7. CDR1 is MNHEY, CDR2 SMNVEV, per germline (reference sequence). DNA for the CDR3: TGTGCCAGCAGCCCTAGCGGGGCTGGGTACAATGAGCAGTTCTTC. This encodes CASSPSGAGYNEQFF.

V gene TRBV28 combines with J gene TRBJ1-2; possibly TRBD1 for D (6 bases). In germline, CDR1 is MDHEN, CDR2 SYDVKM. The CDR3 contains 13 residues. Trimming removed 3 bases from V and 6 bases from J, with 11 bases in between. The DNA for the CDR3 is TGTGCCAGCAGTTTTGCAGGGGAAGATGGCTACACCTTC. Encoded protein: CASSFAGEDGYTF.

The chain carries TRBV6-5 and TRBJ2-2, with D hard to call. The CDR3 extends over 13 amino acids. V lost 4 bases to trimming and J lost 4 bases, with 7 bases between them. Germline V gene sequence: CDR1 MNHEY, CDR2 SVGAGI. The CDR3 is CASSFTVTGELFF. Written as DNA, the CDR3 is TGTGCCAGCAGTTTCACAGTCACCGGGGAGCTGTTTTTT.

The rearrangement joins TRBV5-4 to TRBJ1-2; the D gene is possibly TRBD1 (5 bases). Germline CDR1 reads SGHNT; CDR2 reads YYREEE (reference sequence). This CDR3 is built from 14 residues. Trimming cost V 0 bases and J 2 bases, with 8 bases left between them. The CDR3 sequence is CASSLETVNYGYTF. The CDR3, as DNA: TGTGCCAGCAGCTTGGAGACAGTGAACTATGGCTACACCTTC.

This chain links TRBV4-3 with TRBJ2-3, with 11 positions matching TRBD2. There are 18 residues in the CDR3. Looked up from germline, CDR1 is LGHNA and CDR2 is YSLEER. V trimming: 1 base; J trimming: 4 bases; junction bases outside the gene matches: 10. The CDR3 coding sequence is TGCGCCAGCAGCCAAGCGTTTAGCGGGGGGGCCGGGTCAGATACGCAGTATTTT. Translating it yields CASSQAFSGGAGSDTQYF.

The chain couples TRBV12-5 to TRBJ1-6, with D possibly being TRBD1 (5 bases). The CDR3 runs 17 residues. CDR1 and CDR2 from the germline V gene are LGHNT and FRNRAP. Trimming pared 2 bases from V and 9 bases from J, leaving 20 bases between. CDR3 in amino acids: CASGLTIDGTAFSPLHF. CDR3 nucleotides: TGTGCTAGTGGTTTGACCATAGATGGGACCGCCTTTTCACCCCTCCACTTT. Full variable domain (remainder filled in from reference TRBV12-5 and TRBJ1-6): DARVTQTPRHKVTEMGQEVTMRCQPILGHNTVFWYRQTMMQGLELLAYFRNRAPLDDSGMPKDRFSAEMPDATLATLKIQPSEPRDSAVYFCASGLTIDGTAFSPLHFGNGTRLTVT.

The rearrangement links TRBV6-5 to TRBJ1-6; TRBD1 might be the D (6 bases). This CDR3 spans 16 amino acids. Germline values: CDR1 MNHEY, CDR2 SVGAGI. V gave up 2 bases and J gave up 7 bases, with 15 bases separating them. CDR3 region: CASSYLAGAVNSPLHF. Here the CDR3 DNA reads TGTGCCAGCAGTTACCTTGCAGGGGCAGTGAATTCACCCCTCCACTTT.

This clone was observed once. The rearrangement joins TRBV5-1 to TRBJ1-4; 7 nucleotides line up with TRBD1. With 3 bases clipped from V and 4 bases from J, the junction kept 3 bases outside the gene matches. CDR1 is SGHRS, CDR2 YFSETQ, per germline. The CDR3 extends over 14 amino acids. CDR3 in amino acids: CASSSGQSNEKLFF. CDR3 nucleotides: TGCGCCAGCAGCTCGGGACAGAGTAATGAAAAACTGTTTTTT.

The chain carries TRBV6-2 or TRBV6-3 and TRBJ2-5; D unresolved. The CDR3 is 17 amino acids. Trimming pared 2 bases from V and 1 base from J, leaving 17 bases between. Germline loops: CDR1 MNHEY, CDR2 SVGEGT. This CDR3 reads CASSYRATTLLQETQYF. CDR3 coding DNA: TGTGCCAGCAGTTACAGGGCGACAACCCTTCTCCAAGAGACCCAGTACTTC.

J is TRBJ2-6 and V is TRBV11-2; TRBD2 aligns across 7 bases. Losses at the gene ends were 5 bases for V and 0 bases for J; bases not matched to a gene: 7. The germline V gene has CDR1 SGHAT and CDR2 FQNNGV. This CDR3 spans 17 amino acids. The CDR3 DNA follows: TGTGCCAGCAGCCCCTCGGGGGGTCTCTCTGGGGCCAACGTCCTGACTTTC. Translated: CASSPSGGLSGANVLTF. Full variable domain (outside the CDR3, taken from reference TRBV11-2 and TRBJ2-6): EAGVAQSPRYKIIEKRQSVAFWCNPISGHATLYWYQQILGQGPKLLIQFQNNGVVDDSQLPKDRFSAERLKGVDSTLKIQPAKLEDSAVYLCASSPSGGLSGANVLTFGAGSRLTVL.

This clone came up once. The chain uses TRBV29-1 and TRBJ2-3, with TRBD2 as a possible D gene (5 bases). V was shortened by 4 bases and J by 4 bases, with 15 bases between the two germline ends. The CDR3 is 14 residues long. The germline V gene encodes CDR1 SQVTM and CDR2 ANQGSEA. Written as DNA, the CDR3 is TGCAGCGTTGTGGGTCGAGGGAGTGCAGATACGCAGTATTTT. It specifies CSVVGRGSADTQYF.

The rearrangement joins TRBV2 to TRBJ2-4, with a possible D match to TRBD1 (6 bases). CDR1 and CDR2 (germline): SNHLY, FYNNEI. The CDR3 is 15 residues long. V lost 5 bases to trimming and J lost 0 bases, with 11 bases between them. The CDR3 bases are TGTGCCAGCAGTACAGGGATACTAGCCAAAAACATTCAGTACTTC. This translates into CASSTGILAKNIQYF.

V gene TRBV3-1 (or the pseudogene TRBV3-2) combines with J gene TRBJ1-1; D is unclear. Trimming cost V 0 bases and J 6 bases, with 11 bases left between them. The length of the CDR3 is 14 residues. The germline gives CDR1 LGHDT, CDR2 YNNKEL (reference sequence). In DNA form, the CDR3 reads TGTGCCAGCAGCCAAGATGGAGTGGGGTCTGAAGCTTTCTTT. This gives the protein CASSQDGVGSEAFF.

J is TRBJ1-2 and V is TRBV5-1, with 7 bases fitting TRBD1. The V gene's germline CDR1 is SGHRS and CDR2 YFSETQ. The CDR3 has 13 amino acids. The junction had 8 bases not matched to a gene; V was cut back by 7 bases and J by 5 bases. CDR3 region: CASRSGGSYGYTF. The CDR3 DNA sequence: TGCGCCAGCCGGTCAGGGGGGTCATATGGCTACACCTTC.

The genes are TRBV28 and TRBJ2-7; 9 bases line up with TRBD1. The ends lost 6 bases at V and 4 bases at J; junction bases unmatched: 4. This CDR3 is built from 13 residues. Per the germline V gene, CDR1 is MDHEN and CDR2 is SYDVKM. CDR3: CASRGTGKYEQYF. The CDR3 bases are TGTGCCAGCAGGGGGACAGGGAAGTACGAGCAGTACTTC.

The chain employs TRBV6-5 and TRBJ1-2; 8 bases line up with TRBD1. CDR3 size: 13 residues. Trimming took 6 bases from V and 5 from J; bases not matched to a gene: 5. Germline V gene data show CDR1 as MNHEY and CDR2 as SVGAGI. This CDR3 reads CASRGTGPYGYTF. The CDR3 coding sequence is TGTGCCAGCAGAGGGACAGGCCCTTATGGCTACACCTTC.

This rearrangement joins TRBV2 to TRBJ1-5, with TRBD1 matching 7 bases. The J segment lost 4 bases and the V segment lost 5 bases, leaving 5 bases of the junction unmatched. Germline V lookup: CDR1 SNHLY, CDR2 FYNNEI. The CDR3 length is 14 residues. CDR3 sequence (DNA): TGTGCCAGCAGTCTGGACAGGCTGAATCAGCCCCAGCATTTT. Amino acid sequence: CASSLDRLNQPQHF.

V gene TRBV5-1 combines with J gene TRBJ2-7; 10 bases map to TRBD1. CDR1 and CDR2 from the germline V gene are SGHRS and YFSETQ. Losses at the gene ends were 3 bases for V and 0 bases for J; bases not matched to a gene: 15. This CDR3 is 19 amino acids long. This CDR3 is CASSYQPGQGRTGSYEQYF. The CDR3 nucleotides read TGCGCCAGCAGCTACCAGCCGGGACAGGGGCGCACTGGCTCCTACGAGCAGTACTTC. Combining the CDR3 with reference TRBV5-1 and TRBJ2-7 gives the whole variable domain KAGVTQTPRYLIKTRGQQVTLSCSPISGHRSVSWYQQTPGQGLQFLFEYFSETQRNKGNFPGRFSGRQFSNSRSEMNVSTLELGDSALYLCASSYQPGQGRTGSYEQYFGPGTRLTVT.

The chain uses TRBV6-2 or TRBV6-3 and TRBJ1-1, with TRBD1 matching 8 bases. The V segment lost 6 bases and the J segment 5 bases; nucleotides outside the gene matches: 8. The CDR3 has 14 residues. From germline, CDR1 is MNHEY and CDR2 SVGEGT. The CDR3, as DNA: TGTGCCAGCAGCCGGACAGGGTGGGGAACTGAAGCTTTCTTT. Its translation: CASSRTGWGTEAFF.

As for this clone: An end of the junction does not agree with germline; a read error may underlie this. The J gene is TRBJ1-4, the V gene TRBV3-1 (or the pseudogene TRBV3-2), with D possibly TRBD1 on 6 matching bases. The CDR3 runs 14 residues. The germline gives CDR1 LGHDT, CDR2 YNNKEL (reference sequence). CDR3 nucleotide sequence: TGTGCCAGCAGTCAAGGGGGGATTAATGAAAAACTGTTTTTT. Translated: CASSQGGINEKLFF.